This T cell receptor (beta chain) derives from a study of cytomegalovirus exposure and HLA in healthy donors. Trimming pared 6 bases from V and 5 bases from J, leaving 4 bases between. CDR3 length equals 10 residues. The germline V gene encodes CDR1 MGHDK and CDR2 SYGVNS. Overall study findings and caveats: The study flagged some 180 TCR beta chains as cytomegalovirus-associated.

The PCR ran on 60 Vbeta and 13 Jbeta primers. Profiling relied on immunoSEQ multiplex PCR, and the TCRdb table lists in-frame clones only, not all of them. The profile shows approximately 93,000 clones, approximately 60% of them singletons. On this clone: The antigen is not known.

The TCR comes from a boy aged 5-17 years in good health and CMV-seropositive. J is TRBJ2-5 and V is TRBV25-1, with no clear D. Sequenced input: PBMCs. The CDR3 DNA is TGTGCCAGCAGCCTGGAGACCCAGTACTTC. Translated: CASSLETQYF.